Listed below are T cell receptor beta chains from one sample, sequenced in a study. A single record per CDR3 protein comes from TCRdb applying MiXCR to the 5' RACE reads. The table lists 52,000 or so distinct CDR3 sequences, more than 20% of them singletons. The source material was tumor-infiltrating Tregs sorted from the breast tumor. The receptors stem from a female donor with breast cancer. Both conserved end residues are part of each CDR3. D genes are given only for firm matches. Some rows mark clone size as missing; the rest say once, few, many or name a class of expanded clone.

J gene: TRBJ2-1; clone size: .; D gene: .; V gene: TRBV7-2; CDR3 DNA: TGTGCCAGCAGCCTAGGGGGTGGAGCAGGTTACAATGAGCAGTTCTTC; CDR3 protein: CASSLGGGAGYNEQFF
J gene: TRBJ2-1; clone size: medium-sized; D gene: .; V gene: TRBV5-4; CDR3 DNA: TGTGCCAGCAGCTTGTCACTACAGAATGAGCAGTTCTTC; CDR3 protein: CASSLSLQNEQFF
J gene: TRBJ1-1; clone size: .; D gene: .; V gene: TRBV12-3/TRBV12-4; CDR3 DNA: TGTGCCAGCAGTTTACACAGCGGGGGCGGTGAAGCTTTCTTT; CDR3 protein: CASSLHSGGGEAFF
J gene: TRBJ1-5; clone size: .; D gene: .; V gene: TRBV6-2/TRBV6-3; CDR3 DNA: TGTGCCAGCATGGACATGTATAATCAGCCCCAGCATTTT; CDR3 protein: CASMDMYNQPQHF
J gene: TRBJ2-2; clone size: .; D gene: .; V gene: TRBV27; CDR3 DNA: TGTGCCAGCAGTTCTCAGGGATGGTATGGCGGGGAGCTGTTTTTT; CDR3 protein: CASSSQGWYGGELFF
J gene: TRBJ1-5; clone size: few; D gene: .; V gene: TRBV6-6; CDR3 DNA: TGTGCCAGCAGTTACTCCTTAACAGGGAACAATCAGCCCCAGCATTTT; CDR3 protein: CASSYSLTGNNQPQHF
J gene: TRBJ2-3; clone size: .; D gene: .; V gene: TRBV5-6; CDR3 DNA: TGTGCCAGCAGCCCAGGACAGATCACAGATACGCAGTATTTT; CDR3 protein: CASSPGQITDTQYF
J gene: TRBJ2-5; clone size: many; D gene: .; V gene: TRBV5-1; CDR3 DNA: TGCGCCAGCAGCCCGGCAGACCGAGAGACCCAGTACTTC; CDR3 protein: CASSPADRETQYF
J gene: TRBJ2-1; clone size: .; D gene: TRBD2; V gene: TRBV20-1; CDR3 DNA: TGCAGTGCCCGACTAGCGGGGGGGCCGAGGAAAGAGCAGTTCTTC; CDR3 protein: CSARLAGGPRKEQFF
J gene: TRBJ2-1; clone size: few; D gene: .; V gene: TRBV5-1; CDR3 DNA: TGCGCCAGCAGCTTGGAGGGTTTGGGTTATAGCGGCCACAATGAGCAGTTCTTC; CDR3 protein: CASSLEGLGYSGHNEQFF
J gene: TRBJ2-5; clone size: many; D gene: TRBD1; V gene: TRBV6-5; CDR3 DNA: TGTGCCAGCAGAACGGGACAGGGTTGGGTAGAGACCCAGTACTTC; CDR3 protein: CASRTGQGWVETQYF
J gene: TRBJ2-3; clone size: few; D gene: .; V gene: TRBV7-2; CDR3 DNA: TGTGCCAGCAGCTTATATTCAGATACGCAGTATTTT; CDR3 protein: CASSLYSDTQYF
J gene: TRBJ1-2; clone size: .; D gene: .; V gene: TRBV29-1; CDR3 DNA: TGCAGCGCCATCGAAGATGGTGGTCACTCCAACGATGGCTACACCTTC; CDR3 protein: CSAIEDGGHSNDGYTF
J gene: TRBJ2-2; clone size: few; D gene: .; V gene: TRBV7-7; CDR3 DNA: TGTGCTAGCAGCCTCTCAGGGACCGGGGAGCTGTTTTTT; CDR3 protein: CASSLSGTGELFF